One sample yielded the 9 T cell receptor beta chains listed below, sequenced in a study of cytomegalovirus exposure and HLA in healthy donors. PCR amplification relied on 60 Vbeta primers (plus 13 Jbeta primers). The protocol was immunoSEQ multiplex PCR, while the TCRdb copy is restricted to in-frame clones and leaves out a portion. This table holds under 200,000 clones, around 84% found once. The sequenced sample consisted of PBMCs. These receptors were obtained from a woman aged 18-29 years in good health and CMV-seronegative.

The rearrangement links TRBV28 to TRBJ2-2; possibly TRBD2 for D (7 bases). Trimming removed 10 bases from V and 4 bases from J, with 19 bases in between. The length of the CDR3 is 15 residues. Germline V gene sequence: CDR1 MDHEN, CDR2 SYDVKM. In DNA, the CDR3 is TGTGCCACCCTCCGTGGGGGGGCGGTCACCGGGGAGCTGTTTTTT. Translating it yields CATLRGGAVTGELFF.

In its sample, this clone was seen once. V usage is TRBV11-3 and J usage is TRBJ2-1, with a tentative D call TRBD2 (5 bases). The CDR3 has 15 residues. V was clipped by 5 bases and J by 7 bases, with 18 bases between them. Germline loops: CDR1 SGHNT, CDR2 YENEEA. This CDR3 is CASSERVPSGNEQFF. CDR3 nucleotides: TGTGCCAGCAGCGAAAGGGTCCCCAGCGGAAATGAGCAGTTCTTC.

This chain uses TRBV7-8 with TRBJ2-7; no firm D call. Germline CDR1 and CDR2: SGHVS and FQNEAQ. The length of the CDR3 is 11 residues. V lost 5 bases to trimming and J lost 2 bases, with 4 bases between them. CDR3 bases: TGTGCCAGCAGCGCGACCTACGAGCAGTACTTC. Translation gives CASSATYEQYF.

The chain is built from TRBV7-9 and TRBJ2-2; TRBD2 might be the D (5 bases). The V end was cut by 5 bases, the J end by 5 bases, with 6 bases between. Germline loops: CDR1 SEHNR, CDR2 FQNEAQ (reference sequence). This CDR3 contains 12 residues. Here the CDR3 reads CASSRTTGELFF. CDR3 bases: TGTGCCAGCAGCCGGACTACCGGGGAGCTGTTTTTT.

This clone has a handful of counts. This rearrangement joins TRBV19 to TRBJ1-1; D is uncertain. V lost 0 bases and J 5 bases, leaving 10 bases between the germline ends. The germline CDR1 and CDR2 sequences are LNHDA and SQIVND (reference sequence). This CDR3 comprises 14 residues. In nucleotides, the CDR3 is TGTGCCAGTAGTATAGATCTCGGGGTTACTGAAGCTTTCTTT. Translating it yields CASSIDLGVTEAFF.

About this clone: This specimen includes other DNA sequences encoding the same CDR3. In nucleotides, the CDR3 is TGTGCCAGCAGCTTGACAGGGACAGATACGCAGTATTTT. Its translation: CASSLTGTDTQYF. The rearrangement links TRBV5-6 to TRBJ2-3; TRBD1 might be the D (6 bases). Germline lookup yields CDR1 SGHDT and CDR2 YYEEEE. The CDR3 runs to 13 residues. V was pared by 1 base and J by 3 bases, with 6 bases between.

This sequence joins TRBV11-2 and TRBJ1-1; 8 bases line up with TRBD1. The CDR3 consists of 15 residues. V dropped 5 bases and J dropped 4; count of bases not matched to a gene: 9. CDR1 and CDR2 from the germline V gene are SGHAT and FQNNGV. CDR3 in amino acids: CASSAGQGWGTEAFF. Written as DNA, the CDR3 is TGTGCCAGCAGCGCAGGACAGGGATGGGGCACTGAAGCTTTCTTT.

This chain uses TRBV5-4 with TRBJ2-3; 12 bases line up with TRBD2. Germline V gives CDR1 SGHNT, CDR2 YYREEE (reference sequence). Losses at the gene ends were 4 bases for V and 2 bases for J; bases not matched to a gene: 8. The CDR3 loop spans 17 amino acids. CDR3 nucleotides: TGTGCCAGCAGCCCTAGCGGGAGGGTTGGGAACACAGATACGCAGTATTTT. Translation gives CASSPSGRVGNTDTQYF.

CDR3 loop: CASSLAEALGEQYF. DNA for the CDR3: TGTGCCAGCAGCTTGGCCGAGGCCCTGGGCGAGCAGTACTTC. This chain links TRBV5-5 with TRBJ2-7; no clear D. CDR3 size: 14 residues. The germline CDR1 and CDR2 sequences are SGHKS and YYEKEE (reference sequence). V lost 0 bases to trimming and J lost 6 bases, with 13 bases between them.